These 26 T cell receptor beta chains share one sample of origin, sequenced in a study of beta chain features in type 1 diabetes. Every bit of the isolated RNA underwent reverse transcription, so sequencing read expressed TCRB transcripts. Assay: immunoSEQ multiplex PCR; the TCRdb copy retains only in-frame clones and omits some. The sample lists hundreds of thousands of clones, roughly 13% occurring once. Sequencing was carried out using naive CD4+ T cells from blood. These receptors originate from a man in his late teens or twenties in good health.

V is TRBV6-5 and J is TRBJ2-3; 9 bases match TRBD2. The CDR3 is made up of 15 amino acids. J gave up 3 bases and V 6 bases, and 7 bases lay outside the gene matches. The germline gives CDR1 MNHEY, CDR2 SVGAGI. The CDR3 DNA sequence: TGTGCCAGCAGGACTAGCGGTATGGGGACAGATACGCAGTATTTT. Protein sequence: CASRTSGMGTDTQYF.

The chain employs TRBV2 and TRBJ2-3, with D possibly being TRBD2 (6 bases). Between the trimmed V and J ends, which lost 6 bases and 5 bases, there was a span of 18 bases. The CDR3 has 15 residues. Germline assignment: CDR1 SNHLY and CDR2 FYNNEI. CDR3 protein: CASRERVGQGDTQYF. DNA of the CDR3: TGTGCCAGCAGGGAGCGGGTGGGGCAGGGAGATACGCAGTATTTT.

The CDR3 DNA is TGTGCCAGTAGTAAGCAACCCAGGGGGCGGTGGCCTAGCGACCGGATATCGGAGCAGTTCTTC. It specifies CASSKQPRGRWPSDRISEQFF. The chain combines TRBV19 with TRBJ2-1; 8 nucleotides align to TRBD1. CDR1 is LNHDA, CDR2 SQIVND, per germline (reference sequence). The CDR3 sequence is 21 residues long. Trimming removed 4 bases from V and 10 bases from J; junction bases left unmatched: 30.

This clone turned up a few times. V gene TRBV7-3 combines with J gene TRBJ2-1, with TRBD2 identical over 12 bases. The germline V gene encodes CDR1 SGHTA and CDR2 FQGTGA. This CDR3 is 15 amino acids long. J was trimmed by 5 bases and V by 10 bases; bases with no gene match: 9. CDR3 in DNA: TGTGCCACCTCAGTGGGACTAGCGGGCCACAATGAGCAGTTCTTC. Protein: CATSVGLAGHNEQFF.

The chain is built from TRBV9 and TRBJ2-1; 11 bases are a match to TRBD2. In germline, CDR1 is SGDLS, CDR2 YYNGEE. The CDR3 runs 16 residues. Trimming took 4 bases from V and 4 from J; bases not matched to a gene: 7. The CDR3 bases are TGTGCCAGCAGCCCAACGGGACTAGCGGTGTACAATGAGCAGTTCTTC. This codes for CASSPTGLAVYNEQFF.

CDR3 nucleotides: TGTGCCAGTCTTCCGCCGGGACTAGCGGGTGCGTACAATGAGCAGTTCTTC. Its translation is CASLPPGLAGAYNEQFF. The V and J genes are TRBV28 and TRBJ2-1; TRBD2 agrees at 12 bases. V shed 9 bases, J shed 4 bases, and the junction held 13 bases outside the gene matches. The CDR3 runs to 17 residues. Germline CDR1 is MDHEN and CDR2 is SYDVKM.

The chain combines TRBV5-1 with TRBJ2-3, with TRBD1 as a possible D gene (5 bases). The V gene's germline CDR1 is SGHRS and CDR2 YFSETQ. The CDR3 runs 15 residues. V shed 0 bases and J shed 0 bases, with 8 bases lying between them. The CDR3 DNA sequence: TGCGCCAGCAGCTTGGGGGGCCTTAGCACAGATACGCAGTATTTT. Protein sequence: CASSLGGLSTDTQYF.

This clone was counted a few times. The chain carries TRBV30 and TRBJ1-4; D gene unclear. Per the germline V gene, CDR1 is GTSNPN and CDR2 is SVGIG (reference sequence). The CDR3 runs 11 residues. The V and J ends lost 0 bases and 7 bases respectively, with 3 bases between them. CDR3 sequence (DNA): TGTGCCTGGAGTGTCCGTGAAAAACTGTTTTTT. It is translated as CAWSVREKLFF.

This clone showed up just a few times. The rearrangement uses TRBV7-9 and TRBJ1-4; 10 positions agree with TRBD1. Germline trimming cut 3 bases from V and 8 bases from J; bases unmatched to any gene: 3. Germline-derived CDR1 and CDR2 are SEHNR and FQNEAQ (reference sequence). The CDR3 loop spans 14 amino acids. Here the CDR3 DNA reads TGTGCCAGCAGCTTGAGGGACAGGGGCGAAAAACTGTTTTTT. Its protein product is CASSLRDRGEKLFF.

The chain is built from TRBV28 and TRBJ2-5; TRBD1 matches at 10 bases. The tail of the sequence fits TRBJ2-7 better, so the J call may be wrong. This CDR3 is built from 15 residues. Germline CDR1 and CDR2: MDHEN and SYDVKM. DNA of the CDR3: TGTGCCAGCAGTACCCTCGGACAGGGGGGCTACGAGCAGTACTTC. Its translation is CASSTLGQGGYEQYF.

The V and J genes are TRBV6-4 and TRBJ2-7, with 10 bases identical to TRBD2. V lost 6 bases and J lost 2; bases outside the gene matches: 4. Germline CDR1 is MRHNA and CDR2 is SNTAGT. This CDR3 spans 14 amino acids. As DNA, the CDR3 is TGTGCCAGCAGCGTAGCGGGAGGACCCTACGAGCAGTACTTC. This codes for CASSVAGGPYEQYF.

This clone occurred a few times. The rearrangement joins TRBV7-3 to TRBJ1-4, with 7 bases identical to TRBD1. CDR1 is SGHTA, CDR2 FQGTGA, per germline. V gave up 5 bases and J gave up 7 bases; unmatched junction bases: 7. CDR3 size: 14 residues. DNA of the CDR3: TGTGCCAGCAGCACCCAGGGGGTGGGTGAAAAACTGTTTTTT. This encodes CASSTQGVGEKLFF.

This clone has more than one count but fewer than ten. The chain links TRBV6-6 to TRBJ1-1; no clear D gene. Germline V CDR1 and CDR2: MNHNY, SVGAGI (reference sequence). The CDR3 runs 15 residues. Deletions cut 2 bases from V and 3 bases from J, with 13 bases between. CDR3 loop: CASSYVRAGDTEAFF. The CDR3 DNA reads as TGTGCCAGCAGTTACGTTCGGGCCGGGGACACTGAAGCTTTCTTT.

This clone was detected only a few times. The chain employs TRBV10-3 and TRBJ2-1, with TRBD1 identical over 9 bases. V shed 9 bases, J shed 7 bases, and the junction held 10 bases outside the gene matches. Per the germline V gene, CDR1 is ENHRY and CDR2 is SYGVKD. This CDR3 contains 14 residues. CDR3: CAIQQGAQMNEQFF. The CDR3 DNA sequence: TGTGCCATACAACAGGGGGCTCAGATGAATGAGCAGTTCTTC.

This clone was observed a handful of times. The chain joins TRBV30 to TRBJ2-5, with a possible D match to TRBD2 (6 bases). V was trimmed by 4 bases and J by 9 bases, leaving 12 bases between them. This CDR3 is built from 11 residues. The germline CDR1 and CDR2 sequences are GTSNPN and SVGIG (reference sequence). The CDR3 DNA is TGTGCCTGGAACGCTGGAGGGGCCCAGTACTTC. Translated: CAWNAGGAQYF.

This sequence joins TRBV30 and TRBJ1-1; D may be TRBD1 (6 bases). The length of the CDR3 is 14 residues. Looked up from germline, CDR1 is GTSNPN and CDR2 is SVGIG (reference sequence). V was shortened by 3 bases and J by 3 bases, with 14 bases between the two germline ends. Written as DNA, the CDR3 is TGTGCCTGGAGCCGGTCAGGGGCGTACACTGAAGCTTTCTTT. Its protein is CAWSRSGAYTEAFF.

A few counts support this clone. The gene calls are TRBV30 and TRBJ2-2; TRBD1 aligns across 11 bases. The trim removed 2 bases at V and 4 bases at J, leaving 6 bases unmatched. The germline V gene has CDR1 GTSNPN and CDR2 SVGIG (reference sequence). CDR3 size: 16 residues. This chain's CDR3 is CAWSIRDRGITGELFF. As DNA, the CDR3 is TGTGCCTGGAGTATCCGGGACAGGGGGATCACCGGGGAGCTGTTTTTT.

J is TRBJ1-2 and V is TRBV28, with D unclear. CDR1 MDHEN and CDR2 SYDVKM come from the germline V gene. The CDR3 covers 14 residues. Trimming stripped 3 bases from V and 3 bases from J, with 11 bases between. Here the CDR3 DNA reads TGTGCCAGCAGTTTGCCCCAGCGGGACTATGGCTACACCTTC. Protein product: CASSLPQRDYGYTF.

CDR3 DNA: TGTGCCAGCAGCTACCCTCTGGGGGCAGGGGTAGCCAAAAACATTCAGTACTTC. Its protein is CASSYPLGAGVAKNIQYF. This rearrangement joins TRBV21-1 to TRBJ2-4; the table names TRBD1, a call not compared with the DNA. TRBV21-1 is an annotated pseudogene. The CDR3 spans 18 residues.

This clone was counted only a few times. V and J are TRBV2 and TRBJ1-2, with D perhaps matching TRBD1 (5 bases). The germline gives CDR1 SNHLY, CDR2 FYNNEI. Trimming cost V 1 base and J 6 bases, with 6 bases left between them. The CDR3 extends over 12 amino acids. Written as DNA, the CDR3 is TGTGCCAGCAGTGAAGGGGGCCATGGCTACACCTTC. Protein: CASSEGGHGYTF.

This clone turned up a few times. The rearrangement joins TRBV5-6 to TRBJ2-5; maybe TRBD2 (6 bases). Trimming pared 3 bases from V and 5 bases from J, leaving 14 bases between. This CDR3 is 14 amino acids long. Looked up from germline, CDR1 is SGHDT and CDR2 is YYEEEE. The CDR3 DNA reads as TGTGCCAGCAGCTCCCCTAGCGAGGGGGAGACCCAGTACTTC. It yields the protein CASSSPSEGETQYF.

A few counts support this clone. Other DNA sequences in this specimen translate into the identical CDR3. The chain links TRBV30 to TRBJ2-3, with TRBD2 matching 9 bases. This CDR3 has 14 residues. V was clipped by 3 bases and J by 3 bases; unmatched bases: 4. CDR1 and CDR2 from the germline V gene are GTSNPN and SVGIG (reference sequence). The CDR3 reads CAWRLAGGTDTQYF. DNA for the CDR3: TGTGCCTGGAGATTGGCGGGGGGGACAGATACGCAGTATTTT.

This clone has only a few counts. The chain joins TRBV20-1 to TRBJ1-1; D uncertain. The germline V and J ends were trimmed by 3 bases and 7 bases, with 9 bases remaining between them. The CDR3 runs 11 residues. Germline V gene data show CDR1 as DFQATT and CDR2 as SNEGSKA (reference sequence). This chain's CDR3 is CSASVGNEAFF. The CDR3 bases are TGCAGTGCTAGTGTTGGCAATGAAGCTTTCTTT.

The chain combines TRBV5-1 with TRBJ1-4, with D possibly being TRBD1 (5 bases). This CDR3 comprises 16 residues. Germline CDR1 is SGHRS and CDR2 is YFSETQ. Between the trimmed V and J ends, which lost 0 bases and 5 bases, there was a span of 14 bases. CDR3 in DNA: TGCGCCAGCAGCTTGGCCGGATGGGGGGACAATGAAAAACTGTTTTTT. Translation: CASSLAGWGDNEKLFF.

The rearrangement joins TRBV9 to TRBJ2-3, with 11 bases aligning to TRBD2. V was pared by 2 bases and J by 6 bases, with 2 bases of the junction left unmatched. Germline V gives CDR1 SGDLS, CDR2 YYNGEE. The CDR3 sequence is 14 residues long. The CDR3 region has the DNA TGTGCCAGCAGCGTTAGCGGGGGGGCCGATACGCAGTATTTT. Amino acids: CASSVSGGADTQYF.

The chain uses TRBV27 and TRBJ1-3; D ambiguous. Germline CDR1 MNHEY, CDR2 SMNVEV (reference sequence). The V end was cut by 5 bases, the J end by 0 bases, with 8 bases between. This CDR3 spans 14 amino acids. CDR3 region: CASSGLTSGNTIYF. Written as DNA, the CDR3 is TGTGCCAGCAGTGGACTGACCTCTGGAAACACCATATATTTT.